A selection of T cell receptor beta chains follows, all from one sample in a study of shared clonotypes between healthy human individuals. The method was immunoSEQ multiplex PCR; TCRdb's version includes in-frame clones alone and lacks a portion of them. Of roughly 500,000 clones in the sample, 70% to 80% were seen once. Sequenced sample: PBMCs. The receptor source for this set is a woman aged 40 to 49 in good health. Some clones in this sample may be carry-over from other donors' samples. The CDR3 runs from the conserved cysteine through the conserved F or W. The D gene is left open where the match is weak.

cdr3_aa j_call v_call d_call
CASSLGLAEYEQYF TRBJ2-7 TRBV7-2 TRBD2
CAISESRDRAEGSYEQYF TRBJ2-7 TRBV10-3 TRBD1
CASSEGGSGTDTQYF TRBJ2-3 TRBV6-4 NA
CASSARQGMLAEAFF TRBJ1-1 TRBV7-3 TRBD1
CASRQRDRSYEQYF TRBJ2-7 TRBV28 TRBD1
CASSLAAGPYEQYF TRBJ2-7 TRBV5-1 NA
CASSPGGGGHYTQYF TRBJ2-3 TRBV7-3 NA
CASGLVVSGRVKTQYF TRBJ2-5 TRBV12-5 TRBD2
CAWSVGVYEQYF TRBJ2-7 TRBV30 NA
CSASSGTEAFF TRBJ1-1 TRBV20-1 NA
CASSLGQGNYGYTF TRBJ1-2 TRBV5-4 NA
CASTPGNDGYGYTF TRBJ1-2 TRBV6-1 NA
CAISELAGAPQYF TRBJ2-5 TRBV10-3 TRBD2
CASSQEGGPQHF TRBJ1-5 TRBV4-2 NA
CASSQDSSGRSTDTQYF TRBJ2-3 TRBV4-1 TRBD2
CASSLEGDMSTDTQYF TRBJ2-3 TRBV5-1 NA
CASSWDRSNTEAFF TRBJ1-1 TRBV5-1 TRBD1
CASSRDSRFGELFF TRBJ2-2 TRBV27 NA
CASSQVRGGDEETQYF TRBJ2-5 TRBV4-2 NA
CASRRPRGLNYGYTF TRBJ1-2 TRBV23-1 NA
CASSSPTDGGYGYTF TRBJ1-2 TRBV5-1 NA
CASSVMGEFRNEQFF TRBJ2-1 TRBV28 NA
CASSFGDSWDEQFF TRBJ2-1 TRBV5-1 NA
CAISELTSVRTDTQYF TRBJ2-3 TRBV10-3 TRBD2
CASSLPISAYEQYF TRBJ2-7 TRBV28 NA
CASQQVTEAFF TRBJ1-1 TRBV5-4 NA
CASRVGQMETQYF TRBJ2-5 TRBV6-1 NA
CASSLGQYNEQFF TRBJ2-1 TRBV7-2 TRBD1